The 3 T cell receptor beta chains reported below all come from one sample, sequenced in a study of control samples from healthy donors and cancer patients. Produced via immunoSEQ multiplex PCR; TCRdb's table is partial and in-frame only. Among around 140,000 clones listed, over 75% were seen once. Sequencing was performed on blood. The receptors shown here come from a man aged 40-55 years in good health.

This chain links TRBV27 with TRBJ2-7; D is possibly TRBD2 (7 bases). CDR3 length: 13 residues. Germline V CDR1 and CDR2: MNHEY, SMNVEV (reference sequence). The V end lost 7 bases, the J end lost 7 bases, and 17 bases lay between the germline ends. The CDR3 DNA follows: TGTGCCAGCACCCCCCGGGGGGCGGGGGAGCAGTACTTC. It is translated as CASTPRGAGEQYF.

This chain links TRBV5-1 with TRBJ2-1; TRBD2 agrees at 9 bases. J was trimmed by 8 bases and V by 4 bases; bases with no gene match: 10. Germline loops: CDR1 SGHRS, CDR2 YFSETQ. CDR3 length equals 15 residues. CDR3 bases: TGCGCCAGCAGCCCTCTAGCGGGGCTAGGGGATGAGCAGTTCTTC. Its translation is CASSPLAGLGDEQFF.

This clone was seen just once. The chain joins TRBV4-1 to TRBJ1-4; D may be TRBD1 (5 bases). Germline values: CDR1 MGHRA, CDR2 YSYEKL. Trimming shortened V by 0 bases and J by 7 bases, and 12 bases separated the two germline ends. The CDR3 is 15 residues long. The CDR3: CASSQDGGLVEKLFF. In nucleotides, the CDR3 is TGCGCCAGCAGCCAAGATGGGGGGTTGGTTGAAAAACTGTTTTTT.